In this sample, the clone carrying this TCR beta chain turned up once. Produced via immunoSEQ multiplex PCR; TCRdb's table is partial and in-frame only. The table includes some 48,000 clones, approximately 95% detected once. Germline V CDR1 and CDR2: LNHDA, SQIVND (reference sequence). V shed 6 bases and J 7 bases; nucleotides not matched to a gene: 11. The CDR3 runs 15 residues. The sequenced sample was PBMCs. This TCR derives from a man aged 35 to 55 with rheumatoid arthritis. V gene TRBV19 combines with J gene TRBJ2-1; 8 nucleotides line up with TRBD2. The CDR3 DNA sequence: TGTGCCAGTAGCCACGAAGGGCTAGCGGGTAATGAGCAGTTCTTC. Translation: CASSHEGLAGNEQFF.